This T cell receptor beta chain came from a study of blood T cells in healthy people across ages. Points from the study as a whole: Strongly correlated with naive T cell percentage was TCR beta diversity. Per million T cells, TCR beta diversity dropped about linearly as age rose. Total diversity from one million sequenced T cells was likely underestimated.

This clonotype was observed once. Its antigen is as yet unknown. Sample-barcoded 5' priming and a J-beta primer mix drove a second PCR of roughly 6 to 12 cycles. Using its own MiXCR run on the 5' RACE reads, TCRdb lists one record per CDR3 protein. The table includes about 1.7 million distinct CDR3 sequences, 28% detected once. Trimming removed 4 bases at V and 8 bases at J, with 15 bases between. CDR3 length equals 13 residues. In germline, CDR1 is SGHRS, CDR2 YFSETQ. Input material: blood. The receptor was derived from a woman aged 30 to 39 in good health. The chain is built from TRBV5-1 and TRBJ1-2, with a possible D match to TRBD1 (5 bases). The CDR3 DNA sequence: TGCGCCAGCAGCGAAACCCCAGGGTTCGGCTACACCTTC. This codes for CASSETPGFGYTF. Full variable domain (missing parts from reference TRBV5-1 and TRBJ1-2): KAGVTQTPRYLIKTRGQQVTLSCSPISGHRSVSWYQQTPGQGLQFLFEYFSETQRNKGNFPGRFSGRQFSNSRSEMNVSTLELGDSALYLCASSETPGFGYTFGSGTRLTVV.